Below, one T cell receptor (beta chain) is given with its context. It has no known antigen specificity. The CDR3 is cut off 3 residues early in the read; its end comes from the germline J gene. The data are from a study of TET2 disruption in CD19-targeted CAR T cells (dated by TCRdb to 2016 to 2019). At the level of the whole study: Sample numbers were set by the original clinical trial design and sample availability, with no additional inclusion criteria.

Trimming removed 4 bases from V and 6 bases from J, leaving 21 bases between the germline ends. Taken from the germline V gene (reference sequence), the CDR1 and CDR2 loops are DFQATT and SNEGSKA. Including the terminal cysteine and phenylalanine, the CDR3 comprises 15 residues. Only the CDR3 bases that were read are kept: 36 of them, in frame from base 1. In light of the paper, this sample's treatment or condition label describes: autologous CTL019 cells: CD19 CAR with 4-1BB and CD3 zeta domains. TCR zeta and 4-1BB costimulatory signaling domains were incorporated into the CD19 CAR. T cells for CTL019 manufacturing were collected from peripheral blood by means of leukapheresis. The DNeasy Blood and Tissue Kit was used to extract genomic DNA from pre-infusion T cells, peripheral blood, or sorted post-infusion T cells. On the study overall, not on this receptor specifically: The conclusions about the patient's CAR T cells were based on extensive analysis of only one subject.

Deep sequencing of the TCR beta chain was done using the immunoSEQ assay. On the authors' methods: Only productive TCR beta rearrangements were used to compute clonotype frequencies. TCRdb carries this immuneACCESS record with in-frame sequences only. Its versions omit some clonotypes, under half of them owing to an unresolved V gene in the studies checked, with the rest unexplained. That table furnishes V, J and clone size, whereas the DNA furnished D and trimming. The sample's table covers under 30,000 clones. More than 1.5% of the sample is taken by the ten largest. Recombination joined TRBV20-1 with TRBJ1-1, with a weak D call of TRBD1 (5 bases match). Material: CD8- CAR+ T cells sorted from cultured blood T cells, obtained for CD19 CAR T cell therapy. The label giving this sample's cell subset or site can be read as: CD8-negative CAR-positive T cells from the infusion product. The TCR comes from a man in his 70s with chronic lymphocytic leukemia. The CDR3 amino acid sequence is: CSAKTRTSPGAEAFF. The DNA read from the CDR3 is TGCAGTGCTAAGACGAGGACTTCTCCGGGGGCTGAA.